The 20 T cell receptor beta chains below were found in one sample sequenced in a study of blood T cell repertoires in COVID-19. Profiling relied on immunoSEQ multiplex PCR, and the TCRdb table lists in-frame clones only, not all of them. The table shows about 180,000 clones, with about 80% occurring only once. The sequenced sample was PBMCs or T cells enriched from blood (not recorded which). These receptors were taken from a man between 60 and 70 years old who had been exposed to COVID-19.

The chain carries TRBV29-1 and TRBJ2-4, with TRBD2 as a possible D gene (6 bases). Looked up from germline, CDR1 is SQVTM and CDR2 is ANQGSEA. Trimming removed 4 bases from V and 6 bases from J, with 13 bases in between. The CDR3 contains 13 residues. In DNA form, the CDR3 reads TGCAGCGTTGCGGGGACTTTGGGAAACATTCAGTACTTC. Amino acids: CSVAGTLGNIQYF.

This chain connects TRBV6-5 to TRBJ2-2; 7 bases align to TRBD2. V lost 7 bases and J lost 2; bases outside the gene matches: 7. Looked up from germline, CDR1 is MNHEY and CDR2 is SVGAGI. CDR3 length: 15 amino acids. The CDR3 region is CASKAQRGNTGELFF. CDR3 DNA: TGTGCCAGCAAGGCCCAGCGGGGTAACACCGGGGAGCTGTTTTTT.

This rearrangement joins TRBV11-3 to TRBJ2-1; 11 bases agree with TRBD1. After removal of 5 bases from V and 7 bases from J, the junction contained 7 bases not matched to a gene. Germline CDR1 and CDR2: SGHNT and YENEEA. The CDR3 has 15 amino acids. CDR3 sequence (DNA): TGTGCCAGCAGCCCCCGGGACAGGGGGAAGAATGAGCAGTTCTTC. Translation: CASSPRDRGKNEQFF.

This chain connects TRBV7-3 to TRBJ2-1; the D gene is possibly TRBD2 (6 bases). Germline CDR1 SGHTA, CDR2 FQGTGA. The CDR3 totals 14 residues. V dropped 6 bases and J dropped 7 bases, with 16 bases sitting between them. The CDR3 DNA sequence: TGTGCCAGCAGGGGGGGAAGCAGCTCGAATGAGCAGTTCTTC. This sequence encodes CASRGGSSSNEQFF.

This clone has only a few counts. The rearrangement uses TRBV9 and TRBJ1-3; D uncertain. V was cut by 0 bases and J by 4 bases, with 5 bases left in between. The V gene's germline CDR1 is SGDLS and CDR2 YYNGEE. This CDR3 spans 13 amino acids. CDR3 nucleotides: TGTGCCAGCAGCGTAGATCCAGGAAACACCATATATTTT. It specifies CASSVDPGNTIYF.

The rearrangement links TRBV7-3 to TRBJ1-1, with D maybe TRBD1 (6 bases). V lost 3 bases to trimming and J lost 11 bases, with 19 bases between them. CDR1 and CDR2 from the germline V gene are SGHTA and FQGTGA. The CDR3 spans 14 residues. The CDR3 DNA is TGTGCCAGCAGCTTCGGTGCCACAGGGAATTCGGCTTTCTTT. This codes for CASSFGATGNSAFF. Filled out from reference TRBV7-3 and TRBJ1-1, the complete variable domain reads GAGVSQTPSNKVTEKGKYVELRCDPISGHTALYWYRQSLGQGPEFLIYFQGTGAADDSGLPNDRFFAVRPEGSVSTLKIQRTERGDSAVYLCASSFGATGNSAFFGQGTRLTVV.

This clone showed up just a few times. The chain is built from TRBV29-1 and TRBJ2-7, with D tentatively TRBD2 (5 bases). Germline V gene data show CDR1 as SQVTM and CDR2 as ANQGSEA. The CDR3 covers 10 residues. V shed 4 bases and J shed 4 bases, with 5 bases lying between them. CDR3 in DNA: TGCAGCGTTGGGGAGTACGAGCAGTACTTC. Its translation is CSVGEYEQYF.

The CDR3 region has the DNA TGTGCCAGCAGCCCGGGAACCCAAAACATTCAGTACTTC. Protein: CASSPGTQNIQYF. V and J are TRBV7-2 and TRBJ2-4, with D maybe TRBD2 (5 bases). Germline V CDR1 and CDR2: SGHTA, FQGNSA. Deletions cut 5 bases from V and 5 bases from J, with 10 bases between. This CDR3 has 13 residues.

V usage is TRBV27 and J usage is TRBJ2-7, with TRBD1 matching over 10 bases. After removal of 2 bases from V and 5 bases from J, the junction contained 9 bases not matched to a gene. Germline CDR1 MNHEY, CDR2 SMNVEV (reference sequence). CDR3 length: 16 amino acids. The CDR3 here is CASSLTPPGQGNEQYF. CDR3 DNA sequence: TGTGCCAGCAGTTTAACCCCCCCGGGACAGGGGAACGAGCAGTACTTC.

The J gene is TRBJ2-2, the V gene TRBV21-1; the table's D call, TRBD2, was not checked against the DNA. TRBV21-1 is described as a pseudogene. The CDR3 consists of 12 residues. CDR3 sequence reads: CASQGGTGELFF. The CDR3 region has the DNA TGTGCCAGCCAGGGAGGCACCGGGGAGCTGTTTTTT.

This clone has just a few counts. The V call is TRBV12-3 or TRBV12-4, the J call TRBJ2-7; D ambiguous. Trimming shortened V by 5 bases and J by 5 bases, and 13 bases separated the two germline ends. The CDR3 contains 13 residues. The CDR3 nucleotides are TGTGCCAGCAGTCGGAAAGTGGGCGACGAGCAGTACTTC. It specifies CASSRKVGDEQYF.

The V and J genes are TRBV19 and TRBJ1-4, with 9 bases matching TRBD1. Germline assignment: CDR1 LNHDA and CDR2 SQIVND (reference sequence). The ends lost 7 bases at V and 4 bases at J; junction bases unmatched: 4. This CDR3 spans 14 amino acids. This CDR3 is CASKGTGYNEKLFF. CDR3 coding DNA: TGTGCCAGTAAAGGGACAGGGTATAATGAAAAACTGTTTTTT.

The chain joins TRBV7-2 to TRBJ2-7, with 10 bases fitting TRBD2. The germline V gene has CDR1 SGHTA and CDR2 FQGNSA. The CDR3 has 15 residues. Trimming cost V 6 bases and J 3 bases; bases outside gene matches: 8. The CDR3: CASRNAGTSVYEQYF. The CDR3 nucleotides read TGTGCCAGCAGAAACGCCGGGACTAGCGTCTACGAGCAGTACTTC.

This chain joins TRBV5-6 and TRBJ2-1; D might be TRBD2 (6 bases). The CDR3 has 16 amino acids. Germline-derived CDR1 and CDR2 are SGHDT and YYEEEE. Between the trimmed V and J ends, which lost 1 base and 0 bases, there was a span of 11 bases. The CDR3 nucleotides are TGTGCCAGCAGCTTGTTGCGGGGCCACTCCTACAATGAGCAGTTCTTC. This encodes CASSLLRGHSYNEQFF.

This clone was recorded only once. The genes are TRBV6-5 and TRBJ1-2, with a weak D call TRBD1 (5 bases). The CDR3 is made up of 13 amino acids. The germline V and J ends were trimmed by 6 bases and 7 bases, with 15 bases remaining between them. Looked up from germline, CDR1 is MNHEY and CDR2 is SVGAGI. CDR3 region: CASRPGHPGGYTF. CDR3 coding DNA: TGTGCCAGCAGACCCGGACACCCCGGTGGCTACACCTTC.

This clone was detected only once. This sequence joins TRBV7-8 and TRBJ2-7; possibly TRBD2 for D (5 bases). Germline CDR1 SGHVS, CDR2 FQNEAQ. This CDR3 is 17 amino acids long. V gave up 4 bases and J gave up 0 bases, with 19 bases separating them. CDR3 sequence: CASSSLAVGDYSYEQYF. CDR3 bases: TGTGCCAGCAGCTCCCTCGCGGTGGGAGATTACTCCTACGAGCAGTACTTC.

The chain uses TRBV27 and TRBJ2-3; 8 nucleotides match TRBD2. CDR3 length equals 15 residues. Germline V gene sequence: CDR1 MNHEY, CDR2 SMNVEV (reference sequence). After removal of 4 bases from V and 4 bases from J, the junction contained 7 bases not matched to a gene. As DNA, the CDR3 is TGTGCCAGCAGTTCCCCGGGACTAGGGTCAGATACGCAGTATTTT. Translating gives CASSSPGLGSDTQYF.

The genes are TRBV24-1 and TRBJ2-3; no clear D gene. This CDR3 spans 11 amino acids. The germline V and J ends were trimmed by 6 bases and 5 bases, with 5 bases remaining between them. Germline CDR1 KGHDR, CDR2 SFDVKD. The CDR3 is CATSYLDTQYF. CDR3 in DNA: TGTGCCACCAGTTACTTAGATACGCAGTATTTT.

The rearrangement uses TRBV19 and TRBJ2-2; 7 bases agree with TRBD1. In germline, CDR1 is LNHDA, CDR2 SQIVND (reference sequence). This CDR3 contains 14 residues. Trimming at V came to 5 bases and at J to 4 bases, leaving 4 bases not matched to a gene. Here the CDR3 DNA reads TGTGCCAGTAGTGGTACAGGGGCCACCGGGGAGCTGTTTTTT. Its translation: CASSGTGATGELFF.

The V and J genes are TRBV10-1 and TRBJ2-2; D is unresolved. Trimming cost V 4 bases and J 0 bases, with 9 bases left between them. CDR3 length: 15 amino acids. Germline V CDR1 and CDR2: WNHNN, SYGVQD (reference sequence). The CDR3 DNA reads as TGCGCCAGCAGTGGAACAGCTTCGAACACCGGGGAGCTGTTTTTT. It translates to CASSGTASNTGELFF.